These T cell receptor beta chains were read from a single sample in a study of blood T cell repertoires in COVID-19. Here immunoSEQ multiplex PCR was the method, and the copy in TCRdb shows in-frame clones only, minus some. Here the sample spans about 230,000 clones, around 85% being singletons. The material sequenced was peripheral blood. The receptors come from a man aged 45 to 65 with COVID-19, enrolled during active disease. Each CDR3 is given with its conserved first and last residue. A D gene is named only where the DNA matches it firmly. Expanded clones get a size class; other rows say once, few or many, or leave the size out.

v_call: TRBV5-1; cdr3_length: 14; clone_size: .; d_call: .; j_call: TRBJ1-1; cdr3_nt: TGCGCCAGCAGCTTGGGGGGCAGTAACACTGAAGCTTTCTTT; cdr3_aa: CASSLGGSNTEAFF
v_call: TRBV27; cdr3_length: 11; clone_size: few; d_call: .; j_call: TRBJ1-2; cdr3_nt: TGTGCCAGCAGTACCACAGGGGGCTACACCTTC; cdr3_aa: CASSTTGGYTF
v_call: TRBV7-8; cdr3_length: 18; clone_size: .; d_call: TRBD2; j_call: TRBJ2-2; cdr3_nt: TGTGCCAGCAGCTTATTAGTAGCGGGGGGACCAAACACCGGGGAGCTGTTTTTT; cdr3_aa: CASSLLVAGGPNTGELFF
v_call: TRBV18; cdr3_length: 14; clone_size: .; d_call: .; j_call: TRBJ1-2; cdr3_nt: TGTGCCAGCTCGCCGAAACAGGAGAACTATGGCTACACCTTC; cdr3_aa: CASSPKQENYGYTF
v_call: TRBV13; cdr3_length: 14; clone_size: once; d_call: TRBD1; j_call: TRBJ2-3; cdr3_nt: TGTGCCAGCAGCCCCGGACAGGGCGGATATACGCAGTATTTT; cdr3_aa: CASSPGQGGYTQYF
v_call: TRBV19; cdr3_length: 13; clone_size: .; d_call: TRBD1; j_call: TRBJ1-1; cdr3_nt: TGTGCCAGCGCTTACAGGGGAAACACTGAAGCTTTCTTT; cdr3_aa: CASAYRGNTEAFF
v_call: TRBV5-8; cdr3_length: 15; clone_size: .; d_call: .; j_call: TRBJ2-7; cdr3_nt: TGTGCCAGCAGTGTTAGGGGGGGCGCGGTGTACGAGCAGTACTTC; cdr3_aa: CASSVRGGAVYEQYF
v_call: TRBV24-1; cdr3_length: 12; clone_size: .; d_call: TRBD1; j_call: TRBJ1-1; cdr3_nt: TGTGCCACCAGTCTGGCAGGGGGTGGGACTTTCTTT; cdr3_aa: CATSLAGGGTFF
v_call: TRBV20-1; cdr3_length: 14; clone_size: .; d_call: TRBD1; j_call: TRBJ1-6; cdr3_nt: TGCAGTGCTAGTGTGACAGGGGGAAATTCACCCCTCCACTTT; cdr3_aa: CSASVTGGNSPLHF
v_call: TRBV12-3/TRBV12-4; cdr3_length: 13; clone_size: .; d_call: .; j_call: TRBJ2-5; cdr3_nt: TGTGCCAGCAATAGGGGGGGCCAAGAGACCCAGTACTTC; cdr3_aa: CASNRGGQETQYF
v_call: TRBV7-2; cdr3_length: 15; clone_size: .; d_call: TRBD1; j_call: TRBJ1-4; cdr3_nt: TGTGCCAGCAGCAGCAACAGGGGTCGGGTCGAAAAACTGTTTTTT; cdr3_aa: CASSSNRGRVEKLFF
v_call: TRBV2; cdr3_length: 12; clone_size: .; d_call: .; j_call: TRBJ2-7; cdr3_nt: TGTGCCAGCAGTGTTGGACTATACGAGCAGTACTTC; cdr3_aa: CASSVGLYEQYF
v_call: TRBV24-1; cdr3_length: 15; clone_size: .; d_call: .; j_call: TRBJ2-5; cdr3_nt: TGTGCCACCAGTGATTTTCGGTCCGACCAAGAGACCCAGTACTTC; cdr3_aa: CATSDFRSDQETQYF
v_call: TRBV7-9; cdr3_length: 15; clone_size: .; d_call: TRBD1; j_call: TRBJ1-2; cdr3_nt: TGTGCCAGCAGCTCGACCGGGACAGCTGGAGTTGGCTACACCTTC; cdr3_aa: CASSSTGTAGVGYTF
v_call: TRBV3-1/TRBV3-2; cdr3_length: 13; clone_size: few; d_call: .; j_call: TRBJ1-1; cdr3_nt: TGTGCCAGCAGCCCGGATCAGGTAGCTGAAGCTTTCTTT; cdr3_aa: CASSPDQVAEAFF
v_call: TRBV12-3/TRBV12-4; cdr3_length: 11; clone_size: .; d_call: .; j_call: TRBJ2-1; cdr3_nt: TGTGCCAGCAGTAGCAACAATGAGCAGTTCTTC; cdr3_aa: CASSSNNEQFF
v_call: TRBV15; cdr3_length: 15; clone_size: .; d_call: .; j_call: TRBJ2-1; cdr3_nt: TGTGCCACCAGCAGAGACTACGAACGGCGCGGTGAGCAGTTCTTC; cdr3_aa: CATSRDYERRGEQFF
v_call: TRBV18; cdr3_length: 16; clone_size: .; d_call: TRBD1; j_call: TRBJ1-1; cdr3_nt: TGTGCCAGCTCACCGGGGACAGGGGTCCTGAACACTGAAGCTTTCTTT; cdr3_aa: CASSPGTGVLNTEAFF
v_call: TRBV25-1; cdr3_length: 15; clone_size: .; d_call: .; j_call: TRBJ1-2; cdr3_nt: TGTGCCAGCAGTGATCCAGGGGAAGCTAACTATGGCTACACCTTC; cdr3_aa: CASSDPGEANYGYTF
v_call: TRBV24-1; cdr3_length: 14; clone_size: .; d_call: .; j_call: TRBJ2-2; cdr3_nt: TGTGCCACCAGTTGGTCAGGGAACACCGGGGAGCTGTTTTTT; cdr3_aa: CATSWSGNTGELFF
v_call: TRBV28; cdr3_length: 14; clone_size: .; d_call: .; j_call: TRBJ2-2; cdr3_nt: TGTGCCAGCAGGGACGGGGGGAACACCGGGGAGCTGTTTTTT; cdr3_aa: CASRDGGNTGELFF
v_call: TRBV3-1/TRBV3-2; cdr3_length: 16; clone_size: .; d_call: TRBD2; j_call: TRBJ2-3; cdr3_nt: TGTGCCAGCAGCCTGCACCGGACTAGTGGTACAGATACGCAGTATTTT; cdr3_aa: CASSLHRTSGTDTQYF
v_call: TRBV11-3; cdr3_length: 14; clone_size: .; d_call: TRBD2; j_call: TRBJ2-5; cdr3_nt: TGTGCCAGCAGCTTAGGCACCGGGGGGGAGACCCAGTACTTC; cdr3_aa: CASSLGTGGETQYF
v_call: TRBV6-5; cdr3_length: 15; clone_size: .; d_call: TRBD1; j_call: TRBJ2-1; cdr3_nt: TGTGCCAGCAGTTACGGGACAGGGGGTTTCAATGAGCAGTTCTTC; cdr3_aa: CASSYGTGGFNEQFF
v_call: TRBV11-3; cdr3_length: 17; clone_size: .; d_call: TRBD1; j_call: TRBJ1-1; cdr3_nt: TGTGCCAGCAGCTCCTCTTTATCCGGGACAGGTCGAAGTGAAGCTTTCTTT; cdr3_aa: CASSSSLSGTGRSEAFF
v_call: TRBV6-5; cdr3_length: 15; clone_size: .; d_call: TRBD1; j_call: TRBJ1-3; cdr3_nt: TGTGCCAGCAGTCTGCTTCGGACAGGTGGAAACACCATATATTTT; cdr3_aa: CASSLLRTGGNTIYF
v_call: TRBV5-4; cdr3_length: 17; clone_size: .; d_call: TRBD1; j_call: TRBJ1-2; cdr3_nt: TGTGCCAGCAGCCAGGGACAGGGGGCGTTAGATAACTATGGCTACACCTTC; cdr3_aa: CASSQGQGALDNYGYTF
v_call: TRBV5-1; cdr3_length: 12; clone_size: .; d_call: .; j_call: TRBJ1-1; cdr3_nt: TGCGCCAGCAAGAGGCGGGACACTGAAGCTTTCTTT; cdr3_aa: CASKRRDTEAFF
v_call: TRBV19; cdr3_length: 13; clone_size: .; d_call: .; j_call: TRBJ1-2; cdr3_nt: TGTGCCAGTAGTGGCTCAGCTAACTATGGCTACACCTTC; cdr3_aa: CASSGSANYGYTF
v_call: TRBV18; cdr3_length: 15; clone_size: .; d_call: .; j_call: TRBJ2-7; cdr3_nt: TGTGCCAGCTCACCATTAACTGGGCTGGGCTACGAGCAGTACTTC; cdr3_aa: CASSPLTGLGYEQYF
v_call: TRBV3-1/TRBV3-2; cdr3_length: 18; clone_size: .; d_call: TRBD2; j_call: TRBJ2-3; cdr3_nt: TGTGCCAGCAGCCACGGACTAGCGGGGGGGTTACCGACAGATACGCAGTATTTT; cdr3_aa: CASSHGLAGGLPTDTQYF
v_call: TRBV19; cdr3_length: 16; clone_size: few; d_call: .; j_call: TRBJ1-6; cdr3_nt: TGTGCCAGTAGTATAGCCTCGACAGGATTCAATTCACCCCTCCACTTT; cdr3_aa: CASSIASTGFNSPLHF
v_call: TRBV14; cdr3_length: 13; clone_size: .; d_call: TRBD1; j_call: TRBJ1-1; cdr3_nt: TGTGCCAGCAGCAAGACAGGGGCGACTGAAGCTTTCTTT; cdr3_aa: CASSKTGATEAFF
v_call: TRBV7-3; cdr3_length: 13; clone_size: .; d_call: TRBD1; j_call: TRBJ2-5; cdr3_nt: TGTGCCAGTTCTCCGGGACAGGGGGAGACCCAGTACTTC; cdr3_aa: CASSPGQGETQYF
v_call: TRBV4-1; cdr3_length: 14; clone_size: .; d_call: .; j_call: TRBJ1-2; cdr3_nt: TGCGCCAGCAGCCAAGAATTACAGAACTATGGCTACACCTTC; cdr3_aa: CASSQELQNYGYTF
v_call: TRBV5-1; cdr3_length: 14; clone_size: once; d_call: .; j_call: TRBJ1-6; cdr3_nt: TGCGCCAGCAGCTTGAACAGGGATAATTCACCCCTCCACTTT; cdr3_aa: CASSLNRDNSPLHF
v_call: TRBV2; cdr3_length: 15; clone_size: .; d_call: TRBD1; j_call: TRBJ1-5; cdr3_nt: TGTGCCAGCAGTGTCGAGACAGGGGGCAATCAGCCCCAGCATTTT; cdr3_aa: CASSVETGGNQPQHF
v_call: TRBV4-3; cdr3_length: 17; clone_size: .; d_call: .; j_call: TRBJ2-7; cdr3_nt: TGCGCCAGCAGCCAAGATGGGGAGTCAGGGGCCCCCTACGAGCAGTACTTC; cdr3_aa: CASSQDGESGAPYEQYF
v_call: TRBV19; cdr3_length: 14; clone_size: .; d_call: .; j_call: TRBJ1-2; cdr3_nt: TGTGCCAGTACCCAGGGTAGATCTGGCTATGGCTACACCTTC; cdr3_aa: CASTQGRSGYGYTF
v_call: TRBV19; cdr3_length: 18; clone_size: .; d_call: TRBD1; j_call: TRBJ2-7; cdr3_nt: TGTGCCAGTAGTATCGAAGCCAAGCCGAGGACAGGGCGCTACGAGCAGTACTTC; cdr3_aa: CASSIEAKPRTGRYEQYF
v_call: TRBV27; cdr3_length: 17; clone_size: .; d_call: TRBD2; j_call: TRBJ2-5; cdr3_nt: TGTGCCAGCAGTTTAACCCGACTAGCGGGCTACCAAGAGACCCAGTACTTC; cdr3_aa: CASSLTRLAGYQETQYF
v_call: TRBV6-1; cdr3_length: 14; clone_size: few; d_call: .; j_call: TRBJ1-4; cdr3_nt: TGTGCCAGCAGTGAACCGGGGGTAAACGAAAAACTGTTTTTT; cdr3_aa: CASSEPGVNEKLFF
v_call: TRBV30; cdr3_length: 16; clone_size: .; d_call: .; j_call: TRBJ2-7; cdr3_nt: TGTGCCTGGAGTCGGGGACCGGTCAGGGGTTTCTACGAGCAGTACTTC; cdr3_aa: CAWSRGPVRGFYEQYF
v_call: TRBV18; cdr3_length: 14; clone_size: .; d_call: .; j_call: TRBJ1-1; cdr3_nt: TGTGCCAGCTCCCTAGGGGCCTGGGGCACTGAAGCTTTCTTT; cdr3_aa: CASSLGAWGTEAFF
v_call: TRBV28; cdr3_length: 15; clone_size: .; d_call: .; j_call: TRBJ1-5; cdr3_nt: TGTGCCAGCAGAAAGGGAGGGAAAAGCAATCAGCCCCAGCATTTT; cdr3_aa: CASRKGGKSNQPQHF
v_call: TRBV7-3; cdr3_length: 16; clone_size: .; d_call: TRBD2; j_call: TRBJ2-2; cdr3_nt: TGTGCCAGCAGCTTAACTACTAGCGGTAACACCGGGGAGCTGTTTTTT; cdr3_aa: CASSLTTSGNTGELFF
v_call: TRBV6-2/TRBV6-3; cdr3_length: 11; clone_size: .; d_call: .; j_call: TRBJ2-4; cdr3_nt: TGTGCCAGCAGTTACGGCAACATTCAGTACTTC; cdr3_aa: CASSYGNIQYF
v_call: TRBV2; cdr3_length: 14; clone_size: .; d_call: .; j_call: TRBJ2-2; cdr3_nt: TGTGCCAGCCGGCGGACAGAAAACACCGGGGAGCTGTTTTTT; cdr3_aa: CASRRTENTGELFF
v_call: TRBV23-1; cdr3_length: 19; clone_size: few; d_call: TRBD1; j_call: TRBJ1-2; cdr3_nt: TGCGCCAGCAGTCATCTTGTCCCGGGACAGGGCGGATCTAGCTATGGCTACACCTTC; cdr3_aa: CASSHLVPGQGGSSYGYTF
v_call: TRBV7-3; cdr3_length: 13; clone_size: few; d_call: .; j_call: TRBJ1-1; cdr3_nt: TGTGCCAGCAACAACGGGGGAGGGACTGAAGCTTTCTTT; cdr3_aa: CASNNGGGTEAFF
v_call: TRBV6-5; cdr3_length: 15; clone_size: .; d_call: TRBD1; j_call: TRBJ2-1; cdr3_nt: TGTGCCAGCAGCGAGGACAGGGCCATATACAATGAGCAGTTCTTC; cdr3_aa: CASSEDRAIYNEQFF
v_call: TRBV7-2; cdr3_length: 15; clone_size: .; d_call: TRBD2; j_call: TRBJ2-3; cdr3_nt: TGTGCCAGCAGCTTTAATGCGGGGAGGGCAGATACGCAGTATTTT; cdr3_aa: CASSFNAGRADTQYF
v_call: TRBV4-1; cdr3_length: 15; clone_size: .; d_call: TRBD1; j_call: TRBJ1-2; cdr3_nt: TGCGCCAGCAGCCAAGCCGGACAGGATAACTATGGCTACACCTTC; cdr3_aa: CASSQAGQDNYGYTF
v_call: TRBV28; cdr3_length: 17; clone_size: .; d_call: TRBD2; j_call: TRBJ2-2; cdr3_nt: TGTGCCAGCAGTCTCCACGGACTAGCGGAGCACACCGGGGAGCTGTTTTTT; cdr3_aa: CASSLHGLAEHTGELFF
v_call: TRBV6-1; cdr3_length: 19; clone_size: once; d_call: TRBD2; j_call: TRBJ2-1; cdr3_nt: TGTGCCAGCAGTGAATGGGGGAGGAGCGGGGGGAATGTCTACAATGAGCAGTTCTTC; cdr3_aa: CASSEWGRSGGNVYNEQFF
v_call: TRBV7-2; cdr3_length: 15; clone_size: .; d_call: .; j_call: TRBJ2-5; cdr3_nt: TGTGCCAGCAGCGCCCCGGGGGGCCCCAGTGAGACCCAGTACTTC; cdr3_aa: CASSAPGGPSETQYF
v_call: TRBV6-5; cdr3_length: 14; clone_size: .; d_call: .; j_call: TRBJ2-3; cdr3_nt: TGTGCCAGCAAGAAGATCCAAGCGGCAGATACGCAGTATTTT; cdr3_aa: CASKKIQAADTQYF
v_call: TRBV11-2; cdr3_length: 15; clone_size: .; d_call: .; j_call: TRBJ2-1; cdr3_nt: TGTGCCAGCAGCTTAGATCGGGCCGCGGGCAATGAGCAGTTCTTC; cdr3_aa: CASSLDRAAGNEQFF